These 26 T cell receptor beta chains were all obtained from the same sample, sequenced in a study of T cell changes during pregnancy in multiple sclerosis. Measured with immunoSEQ multiplex PCR; TCRdb has only the in-frame clones, and not every one. The sample carries roughly 52,000 clones, roughly 94% recorded once. The sample was CD8+ T cells from peripheral blood mononuclear cells, taken before pregnancy. The origin of the receptors is a female donor with multiple sclerosis, enrolled in a pregnancy study.

V usage is TRBV27 and J usage is TRBJ2-2; 10 bases map to TRBD2. Germline V CDR1 and CDR2: MNHEY, SMNVEV (reference sequence). The CDR3 is made up of 16 amino acids. The V gene end was trimmed by 2 bases and the J gene end by 7 bases; junction bases not matched to a gene: 7. The CDR3 DNA reads TGTGCCAGCAGTTTAGGAGTAGCGGGAGGACACGGGGAGCTGTTTTTT. Translated, it gives CASSLGVAGGHGELFF.

The chain uses TRBV6-6 and TRBJ2-2, with D maybe TRBD2 (5 bases). Germline CDR1 reads MNHNY; CDR2 reads SVGAGI (reference sequence). Trimming pared 11 bases from V and 3 bases from J, leaving 10 bases between. CDR3 size: 12 residues. The CDR3 DNA reads TGTGCCCTCCGGGGTTACACCGGGGAGCTGTTTTTT. Translated, it gives CALRGYTGELFF.

This clone has just one count. The chain joins TRBV7-9 to TRBJ2-5; 14 bases align to TRBD2. This CDR3 spans 17 amino acids. CDR1 and CDR2 from the germline V gene are SEHNR and FQNEAQ (reference sequence). Trimming at V came to 8 bases and at J to 4 bases, leaving 12 bases not matched to a gene. In DNA, the CDR3 is TGTGCCAGCTCGGGACTAGCGGGAGATGGGTTCGGAGAGACCCAGTACTTC. It is translated as CASSGLAGDGFGETQYF.

The chain joins TRBV6-6 to TRBJ1-4; unclear D gene. V lost 5 bases and J 7 bases, leaving 14 bases between the germline ends. The CDR3 is 14 amino acids. Germline-derived CDR1 and CDR2 are MNHNY and SVGAGI (reference sequence). CDR3 nucleotide sequence: TGTGCCAGCAGTGTGCGGGCAGCTCGTGAAAAACTGTTTTTT. Its translation is CASSVRAAREKLFF.

The count of this clone is one. The chain employs TRBV30 and TRBJ1-5, with unresolved D. The CDR3 consists of 15 residues. V lost 3 bases and J lost 4, with 16 bases in between. Germline V gives CDR1 GTSNPN, CDR2 SVGIG (reference sequence). CDR3 sequence (DNA): TGTGCCTGGAGGAGGGCAGAAAGTAAAAATCAGCCCCAGCATTTT. Its protein is CAWRRAESKNQPQHF. The whole variable domain, remainder taken from reference TRBV30 and TRBJ1-5, is SQTIHQWPATLVQPVGSPLSLECTVEGTSNPNLYWYRQAAGRGLQLLFYSVGIGQISSEVPQNLSASRPQDRQFILSSKKLLLSDSGFYLCAWRRAESKNQPQHFGDGTRLSIL.

Regarding this clone: The final CDR3 position lacks the conserved phenylalanine or tryptophan, pointing to a likely read error. The DNA is left out, because the CDR3 cannot be placed on it with certainty; the CDR3 is given as TCRdb lists it. The chain joins TRBV7-8 to TRBJ2-3; TRBD2, the table's D call, was not compared with the DNA. Counting both end residues, the CDR3 totals 10 amino acids. Germline CDR1 is SGHVS and CDR2 is FQNEAQ. CDR3 residues: CASSSNLAGV.

This chain joins TRBV7-9 and TRBJ2-7; D gene uncertain. Germline assignment: CDR1 SEHNR and CDR2 FQNEAQ (reference sequence). This CDR3 has 15 amino acids. V lost 5 bases to trimming and J lost 6 bases, with 20 bases between them. DNA of the CDR3: TGTGCCAGCAGCCTCCCCAGCAGGCCGGAATCCGAGCAGTACTTC. Translating gives CASSLPSRPESEQYF.

The V call is TRBV6-5, the J call TRBJ1-1; TRBD1 matches 8 bases. The CDR3 length is 14 residues. The ends lost 0 bases at V and 6 bases at J; junction bases unmatched: 3. The germline V gene has CDR1 MNHEY and CDR2 SVGAGI. The DNA of the CDR3 is TGTGCCAGCAGTTACTCGTCGACAGGGGCTGAAGCTTTCTTT. This gives the protein CASSYSSTGAEAFF.

The chain recombines TRBV2 with TRBJ2-2, with 11 bases identical to TRBD2. The CDR3 is 18 residues long. Trimming cost V 4 bases and J 2 bases; bases outside gene matches: 9. Germline assignment: CDR1 SNHLY and CDR2 FYNNEI. The CDR3 DNA reads TGTGCCAGCAGTGGGGACATGGGACTAGCGGCCAACACCGGGGAGCTGTTTTTT. Its translation: CASSGDMGLAANTGELFF.

This clone appeared a single time. The CDR3 DNA is TGTGCCAGCAGTTCGACAGGGGGTTGGTCAGATACGCAGTATTTT. Residues: CASSSTGGWSDTQYF. The chain carries TRBV27 and TRBJ2-3; 9 bases are a match to TRBD1. Trimming removed 4 bases from V and 4 bases from J; junction bases left unmatched: 6. The CDR3 has 15 amino acids. CDR1 is MNHEY, CDR2 SMNVEV, per germline (reference sequence).

This rearrangement joins TRBV25-1 to TRBJ1-3; tentative D call: TRBD1 (6 bases). CDR1 MGHDK and CDR2 SYGVNS come from the germline V gene. Trimming left V 6 bases short and J 0 bases short, with 9 bases between. This CDR3 is 14 amino acids long. CDR3 in amino acids: CASSGGLSGNTIYF. CDR3 coding DNA: TGTGCCAGCAGCGGGGGGCTCTCTGGAAACACCATATATTTT.

About this clone itself: A read error may produce the germline difference seen at one junction end. V gene TRBV2 combines with J gene TRBJ1-4; TRBD1 is a possible D gene (5 bases). Germline values: CDR1 SNHLY, CDR2 FYNNEI. The CDR3 loop spans 11 amino acids. The CDR3 protein is CASSPPPTGVF. The DNA of the CDR3 is TGTGCCAGCAGTCCTCCCCCTACGGGGGTTTTT.

V gene TRBV7-2 combines with J gene TRBJ2-1; a possible D gene is TRBD1 (5 bases). This CDR3 has 15 amino acids. V lost 3 bases and J 5 bases, leaving 14 bases between the germline ends. Germline lookup yields CDR1 SGHTA and CDR2 FQGNSA. This CDR3 is CASSLDTLSNNEQFF. The CDR3 DNA reads TGTGCCAGCAGCTTGGACACCCTTTCCAACAATGAGCAGTTCTTC.

This chain joins TRBV27 and TRBJ2-7; D possibly corresponds to TRBD1 (5 bases). Trimming stripped 5 bases from V and 5 bases from J, with 13 bases between. Germline CDR1 MNHEY, CDR2 SMNVEV (reference sequence). The CDR3 has 13 amino acids. The CDR3 DNA sequence: TGTGCCAGCAGTAGCCTCAGGGTGCACGAGCAGTACTTC. Amino acid sequence: CASSSLRVHEQYF.

The chain is built from TRBV5-1 and TRBJ2-5; D unclear. Germline V gives CDR1 SGHRS, CDR2 YFSETQ. The length of the CDR3 is 13 residues. V was cut by 4 bases and J by 5 bases, with 12 bases left in between. The CDR3 sequence is CASSPSFRETQYF. CDR3 DNA sequence: TGCGCCAGCAGCCCATCCTTCCGGGAGACCCAGTACTTC.

The chain has TRBV11-3 and TRBJ1-1; 7 bases fit TRBD1. The CDR3 contains 13 residues. The V segment lost 5 bases and the J segment 5 bases; nucleotides outside the gene matches: 5. Germline CDR1 and CDR2: SGHNT and YENEEA. The CDR3 is CASSPRQGTEAFF. CDR3 bases: TGTGCCAGCAGCCCTAGACAGGGTACTGAAGCTTTCTTT.

V and J are TRBV7-2 and TRBJ2-1, with 8 positions matching TRBD2. The CDR3 extends over 14 amino acids. V lost 6 bases, J lost 5 bases, and 6 bases stayed unmatched. The germline V gene has CDR1 SGHTA and CDR2 FQGNSA. The CDR3: CASRVTGGNNEQFF. CDR3 DNA sequence: TGTGCCAGCAGGGTGACGGGGGGGAACAATGAGCAGTTCTTC.

The CDR3 sequence is CSVEARSTSGSYNEQFF. DNA of the CDR3: TGCAGCGTTGAAGCTCGGTCGACTAGCGGGAGCTACAATGAGCAGTTCTTC. The V call is TRBV29-1, the J call TRBJ2-1, with 12 nucleotides matching TRBD2. V lost 1 base and J lost 3; bases outside the gene matches: 7. CDR3 length: 17 amino acids. Germline CDR1 and CDR2: SQVTM and ANQGSEA.

V usage is TRBV5-6 and J usage is TRBJ1-2; D remains unclear. The V and J ends lost 4 bases and 2 bases respectively, with 9 bases between them. This CDR3 has 13 residues. Germline V gene lookup returns CDR1 SGHDT and CDR2 YYEEEE. Written as DNA, the CDR3 is TGTGCCAGCAGCCCCGGGGAAAACTATGGCTACACCTTC. This codes for CASSPGENYGYTF.

The chain carries TRBV18 and TRBJ1-5; no clear D gene. The germline V gene has CDR1 KGHSH and CDR2 LQKENI. This CDR3 region has 14 residues. V was clipped by 3 bases and J by 0 bases, with 6 bases between them. CDR3 region: CASSPSDSNQPQHF. CDR3 sequence (DNA): TGTGCCAGCTCACCCTCAGATAGCAATCAGCCCCAGCATTTT.

This clone was seen once. This chain joins TRBV6-4 and TRBJ1-5; D gene ambiguous. V lost 6 bases to trimming and J lost 0 bases, with 6 bases between them. Germline CDR1 MRHNA, CDR2 SNTAGT. CDR3 length equals 13 residues. The CDR3 nucleotides are TGTGCCAGCAGCTATAATAGCAATCAGCCCCAGCATTTT. Its translation is CASSYNSNQPQHF.

J is TRBJ2-7 and V is TRBV6-5; 9 bases align to TRBD1. CDR1 MNHEY and CDR2 SVGAGI come from the germline V gene. V trimming: 10 bases; J trimming: 2 bases; junction bases outside the gene matches: 3. CDR3 size: 12 residues. The CDR3 DNA is TGTGCCACCCGACAGGGGGCCTACGAGCAGTACTTC. Protein product: CATRQGAYEQYF.

V is TRBV4-1 and J is TRBJ2-1, with D possibly TRBD2 on 6 matching bases. The CDR3 is 15 residues long. V lost 1 base and J 4 bases, leaving 11 bases between the germline ends. Germline CDR1 MGHRA, CDR2 YSYEKL. The CDR3 sequence is CASSQAGDSYNEQFF. Here the CDR3 DNA reads TGCGCCAGCAGCCAAGCGGGAGACTCGTACAATGAGCAGTTCTTC.

This sequence joins TRBV6-5 and TRBJ2-7; possibly TRBD2 for D (5 bases). CDR1 MNHEY and CDR2 SVGAGI come from the germline V gene. The CDR3 contains 15 residues. The V and J ends lost 0 bases and 1 base respectively, with 10 bases between them. The CDR3 DNA reads TGTGCCAGCAGTTACTCAGGGCCGGGATCCTACGAGCAGTACTTC. This codes for CASSYSGPGSYEQYF.

The chain has TRBV13 and TRBJ1-2, with TRBD1 identical over 7 bases. Germline values: CDR1 PRHDT, CDR2 FYEKMQ (reference sequence). CDR3 length: 15 amino acids. Trimming took 4 bases from V and 3 from J; bases not matched to a gene: 8. CDR3 loop: CASSSGTENYYGYTF. The CDR3 region has the DNA TGTGCCAGCAGCTCCGGGACAGAAAATTACTATGGCTACACCTTC.

V is TRBV5-1 and J is TRBJ2-7; 8 bases are a match to TRBD2. The CDR3 contains 14 residues. Trimming took 5 bases from V and 1 from J; bases not matched to a gene: 5. The germline CDR1 and CDR2 sequences are SGHRS and YFSETQ. CDR3 nucleotide sequence: TGCGCCAGCAGTTTCTCTAGCGGGTCCTACGAGCAGTACTTC. This sequence encodes CASSFSSGSYEQYF.